This T cell receptor (beta chain) emerged from a study of T cell responses to AZD1222 COVID-19 vaccine. Whole-study results and caveats: A mostly white British donor set with more females was recruited, and clonal diversity was possibly underestimated. Only 5 to 7 AZD1222 recipients tested seropositive at baseline. Sampled repertoires all dated from after the peak T cell response. Nearly half of spike-specific TCRs reportedly target variant regions that are unmutated in the B.1.351 and B.1.1.7 variants.

The CDR3 sequence is 15 residues long. V lost 8 bases, J lost 2 bases, and 16 bases lay in between. CDR1 is MNHEY and CDR2 is SVGAGI in the germline V gene. Note on this clone: Its antigen is unknown.

Method: immunoSEQ multiplex PCR; TCRdb's copy keeps in-frame clones and lacks some. The sample holds roughly 120,000 clones, more than 85% seen once. The source material was peripheral blood, sampled 28 days after the second AZD1222 dose. The rearrangement uses TRBV6-5 and TRBJ1-3; tentatively, D is TRBD1 (6 bases). The receptor was isolated from an adult who received the AZD1222 COVID-19 vaccine. The CDR3 DNA reads as TGTGCCAGCCGCCGAGACAGGTCAACTGGAAACACCATATATTTT. Amino acids: CASRRDRSTGNTIYF.